The rows below give T cell receptor beta chains drawn from one sample of a study of blood T cell repertoires in COVID-19. TCRdb's table, derived via immunoSEQ multiplex PCR, lists solely in-frame clones and lacks some. The sample yields roughly 230,000 clones, about 80% seen once. Sequenced material: peripheral blood. These receptor sequences come from a man in his fifties with active or convalescent COVID-19. CDR3s include the opening cysteine and the closing phenylalanine or tryptophan. The D gene is left open where the match is weak. For some rows the clone size is stated as once, few or many, or as a class when expanded; others skip it.

D gene,clone size,V gene,J gene,CDR3 DNA,CDR3 protein
TRBD2,NA,TRBV15,TRBJ2-7,TGTGCCACCAGCGCCAGCGGGGGGGCGAGGGAGCAGTACTTC,CATSASGGAREQYF
NA,NA,TRBV21-1,TRBJ1-2,TGTGCCAGCAGCAAGGCGCCAGGAAATCCTCATGGCTACACCTTC,CASSKAPGNPHGYTF
NA,NA,TRBV6-5,TRBJ1-3,TGTGCCAGCTTTATTCCTGGCGGAAACACCATATATTTT,CASFIPGGNTIYF
TRBD1,NA,TRBV4-3,TRBJ2-3,TGCGCCAGCGCCAGGCGGCAGGGGGCAGATACGCAGTATTTT,CASARRQGADTQYF
NA,NA,TRBV4-3,TRBJ1-2,TGCGCCAGCAGCCAAGTGCAGTCTGCGGGTACGGGCTACACCTTC,CASSQVQSAGTGYTF
NA,once,TRBV5-5,TRBJ2-7,TGTGCCAGCAGCTTAGCCCTCGAGCAGTACTTC,CASSLALEQYF
TRBD1,NA,TRBV9,TRBJ1-1,TGTGCCAGCAGCGATAGACAGGGGGCTGAAGCTTTCTTT,CASSDRQGAEAFF
NA,once,TRBV10-3,TRBJ1-5,TGTGCCATCGGGAGGGATGGTCAGCCCCAGCATTTT,CAIGRDGQPQHF
NA,NA,TRBV28,TRBJ2-1,TGTGCCAGCAGATCCGACAGGAGAAACAATGAGCAGTTCTTC,CASRSDRRNNEQFF
NA,NA,TRBV5-6,TRBJ1-5,TGTGCCAGCAGCCTCAGTGATAGCAATCAGCCCCAGCATTTT,CASSLSDSNQPQHF
NA,few,TRBV27,TRBJ1-1,TGTGCCAGCAGTCGCGGGAACACTGAAGCTTTCTTT,CASSRGNTEAFF
NA,NA,TRBV29-1,TRBJ2-6,TGCAGCGTGAAAAGCGAATCTGGGGCCAACGTCCTGACTTTC,CSVKSESGANVLTF
NA,NA,TRBV21-1,TRBJ1-4,TGTGCCAGTGATGGGCTTCATGAAAAACTGTTTTTT,CASDGLHEKLFF
NA,NA,TRBV5-8,TRBJ1-2,TGTGCCAGCAGCCCAGGTGGGCTGCCCTCGGACTATGGCTACACCTTC,CASSPGGLPSDYGYTF
NA,NA,TRBV5-1,TRBJ2-7,TGCGCCAGCAGCTTGCAGGGCTCCTCATCTTCCTACGAGCAGTACTTC,CASSLQGSSSSYEQYF